This T cell receptor (beta chain) originates from a study of blood T cells in healthy people across ages. Whole-study findings and limits: More naive CD4+ cells and higher diversity marked long-lived donors relative to aged donors.

Worth noting for this clonotype: Its target is unknown.

Then a second PCR, running roughly 7 to 11 cycles, was carried out with a sample-barcoded 5' primer and a J-beta primer mix. MiXCR, applied by TCRdb to the 5' RACE reads, yields one record per CDR3 protein. The sample consists of 890,000 or so distinct CDR3 sequences, 62% of them appearing once. The CDR3 has 13 amino acids. Trimming cost V 1 base and J 7 bases, with 8 bases left between them. The germline gives CDR1 LGHDT, CDR2 YNNKEL (reference sequence). This clonotype originated in a man aged 25-40 years in good health. The chain couples TRBV3-1 to TRBJ1-5; D is uncertain. The sample taken for sequencing was blood. The CDR3 nucleotides read TGTGCCAGCAGCCAAGGCGGGCAGCAGCCCCAGCATTTT. It codes for CASSQGGQQPQHF.